This TCR beta chain was captured in a study of post-analysis software for immune sequencing data (dated by TCRdb to 2015 to 2017). Regarding the research as a whole: The recorded disease courses included relapsing-remitting, secondary progressive and progressive-relapsing multiple sclerosis, and some patients had no subtype annotation. The multiple sclerosis patient repertoires were compared with around ten previously published healthy control repertoires from donors aged 6 to 25 years. A subset of samples was prepared in parallel using single-end sample barcoding, then pooled and co-amplified after Illumina adapter ligation. Study-wide findings and limitations: The control group was slightly older than the multiple sclerosis patient group. Compared with controls, multiple sclerosis patients had significantly lower normalized Chao1 diversity, a finding suggesting substantial peripheral T-cell clonal expansion. Direct clustering with F measure showed strong co-clustering of samples prepared in the same batch, prompting a batch-effect correction. A handful of TRBV segments, including TRBV5-6, TRBV5-1 and TRBV20-1, were significantly more frequent in patients than controls.

Library construction relied on PCR. Instrument on record: Illumina HiSeq 2500. To reduce PCR and sequencing biases, unique molecular identifiers were built into the TCR beta cDNA libraries. Every 1 to 10 million input T cells yielded around 500,000 cDNA molecules, meaning each molecule approximated one T cell. The patient libraries were prepared and sequenced using the same protocol as the earlier healthy control dataset. Within a given batch, samples were prepared together, multiplexed and sequenced on the same HiSeq lane. Under the source paper's analysis protocol: MIGEC handled the raw barcoded reads, throwing out single-read molecular identifier groups before consensus assembly and CDR3 extraction. VDJtools was used for post-analysis of the clonotype tables, and diversity was normalized by down-sampling every dataset to the size of the smallest sample. In repertoire overlap clustering, CDR3 amino acid sequences, but not nucleotide sequences, were matched to correct batch-related cross-sample contamination. The public reads were run again by TCRdb, first through fastp at Q25 and then through MiXCR, and only productive beta chains were kept. One record per CDR3 amino acid sequence lists the most common genes and DNA. The V and J calls shown here were made by TCRdb, not taken from the authors' results. The sample table shows about 500,000 distinct CDR3 sequences, and under 55% are seen once. Of the sample, 9% to 13% is held by the ten largest clones.

There are 11 amino acids in the CDR3, from cysteine to phenylalanine inclusive. CDR3 DNA is the only sequence kept; it has 33 bases, read in frame from the first base. Per the germline V gene, MNHEY is the CDR1 and SVGEGT is the CDR2. For this clonotype: The antigen it binds to is not known. At one of its ends the junction is not consistent with the germline gene, which may arise from a read error.

To demonstrate the VDJtools post-analysis software, TCR beta repertoires were profiled from the peripheral blood of roughly 14 young patients with multiple sclerosis. The multiple sclerosis patients were children and adolescents between roughly 6 and 16 years of age. The material sequenced was blood. This TCR came from a girl aged 10-17 years with multiple sclerosis. The rearrangement combines TRBV6-2 or TRBV6-3 with TRBJ1-2, with no reliable assignment of the D segment. At the DNA level, the sequence is TGTGCCAGCAGTAGATCCTATGGCGACACCTTC. Translated, this gives CASSRSYGDTF.